This T cell receptor (beta chain) was identified during a study of T-cell memory formation after mild COVID-19. On this clonotype itself: Antigen specificity is unknown.

TCRdb fed the 5' RACE reads into MiXCR, producing one record per CDR3 protein. The profile shows tens of thousands of distinct CDR3 sequences, approximately 6.5% of them singletons. This CDR3 contains 14 residues. V was pared by 2 bases and J by 8 bases, with 13 bases between. From germline, CDR1 is SGHKS and CDR2 YYEKEE (reference sequence). Overall study findings and caveats: The finding that pre-infection memory included some responding clones suggested that cross-reactive memory joined. Contracting clones, day 15 to 85, had balanced CD4/CD8, and later expanders favored CD4+. There was no confirmation that second-wave clones peaking on day 37 were SARS-CoV-2 specific.

This TCR came from an adult who had mild COVID-19 (a few samples of this study predate the infection). Cell type and time point are not known. The chain couples TRBV5-5 to TRBJ1-4; a weak D match, TRBD1 (6 bases). The specimen was PBMCs or a T cell subset sorted from them (not recorded which). DNA for the CDR3: TGTGCCAGCAGCTTAGGACAGTTTGAGGAAAAACTGTTTTTT. It encodes CASSLGQFEEKLFF.